Here is one T cell receptor beta chain with its context. TCRdb's table, derived via immunoSEQ multiplex PCR, lists solely in-frame clones and lacks some. The sample consists of roughly 71,000 clones, approximately 87% of them appearing once. CDR1 MNHEY and CDR2 SVGAGI come from the germline V gene. This CDR3 comprises 12 residues. J lost 5 bases, V lost 8 bases, and 4 bases had no gene match. The entry originates in a study of blood T cell repertoires in COVID-19. What was sequenced was peripheral blood. This receptor was obtained from a woman older than 75 with acute or convalescent COVID-19. The chain joins TRBV6-5 to TRBJ1-2; 8 bases agree with TRBD1. The CDR3, as DNA: TGTGCCAGCGGAGGACAGGGATATGGCTACACCTTC. Protein product: CASGGQGYGYTF.